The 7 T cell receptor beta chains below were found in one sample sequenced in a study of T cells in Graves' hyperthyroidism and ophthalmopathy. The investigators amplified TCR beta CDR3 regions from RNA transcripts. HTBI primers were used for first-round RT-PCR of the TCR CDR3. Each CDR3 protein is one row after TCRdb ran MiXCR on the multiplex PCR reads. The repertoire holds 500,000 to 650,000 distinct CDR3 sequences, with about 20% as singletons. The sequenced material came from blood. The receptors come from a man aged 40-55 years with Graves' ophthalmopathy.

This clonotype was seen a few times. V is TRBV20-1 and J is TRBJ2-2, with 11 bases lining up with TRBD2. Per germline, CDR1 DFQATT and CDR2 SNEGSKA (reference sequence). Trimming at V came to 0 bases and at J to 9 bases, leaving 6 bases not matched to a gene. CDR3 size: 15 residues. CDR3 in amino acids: CSARETSGVGRELFF. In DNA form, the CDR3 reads TGCAGTGCTAGAGAGACTAGCGGGGTCGGGAGGGAGCTGTTTTTT.

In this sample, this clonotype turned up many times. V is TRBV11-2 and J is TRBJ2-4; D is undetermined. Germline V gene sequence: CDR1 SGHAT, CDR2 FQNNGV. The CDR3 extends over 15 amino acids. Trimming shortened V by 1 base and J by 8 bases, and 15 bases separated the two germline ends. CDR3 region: CASSLGLGYTYIQYF. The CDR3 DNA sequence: TGTGCCAGCAGCTTAGGACTGGGGTATACGTACATTCAGTACTTC.

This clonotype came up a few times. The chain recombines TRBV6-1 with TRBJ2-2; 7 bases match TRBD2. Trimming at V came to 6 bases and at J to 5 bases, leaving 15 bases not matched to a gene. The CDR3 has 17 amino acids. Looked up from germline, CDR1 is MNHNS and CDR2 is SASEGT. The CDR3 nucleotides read TGTGCCAGCAGAGCCGACTCCGGGACTATCGGGACCGGGGAGCTGTTTTTT. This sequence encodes CASRADSGTIGTGELFF.

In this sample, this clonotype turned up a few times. The DNA of the CDR3 is TGTGCCAGTAGTATCTCCGGCAGACGGGCGAACACTGAAGCTTTCTTT. Amino acids: CASSISGRRANTEAFF. The rearrangement uses TRBV19 and TRBJ1-1, with D hard to call. Trimming shortened V by 3 bases and J by 1 base, and 15 bases separated the two germline ends. CDR3 size: 16 residues. Per germline, CDR1 LNHDA and CDR2 SQIVND (reference sequence). Using reference TRBV19 and TRBJ1-1 for the parts outside the CDR3, the full variable domain is DGGITQSPKYLFRKEGQNVTLSCEQNLNHDAMYWYRQDPGQGLRLIYYSQIVNDFQKGDIAEGYSVSREKKESFPLTVTSAQKNPTAFYLCASSISGRRANTEAFFGQGTRLTVV.

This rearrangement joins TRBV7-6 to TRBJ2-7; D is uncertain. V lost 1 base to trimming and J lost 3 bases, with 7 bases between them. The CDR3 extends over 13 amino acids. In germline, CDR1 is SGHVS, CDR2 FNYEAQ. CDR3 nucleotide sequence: TGTGCCAGCAGCTTAGGGTGGGACTACGAGCAGTACTTC. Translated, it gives CASSLGWDYEQYF.

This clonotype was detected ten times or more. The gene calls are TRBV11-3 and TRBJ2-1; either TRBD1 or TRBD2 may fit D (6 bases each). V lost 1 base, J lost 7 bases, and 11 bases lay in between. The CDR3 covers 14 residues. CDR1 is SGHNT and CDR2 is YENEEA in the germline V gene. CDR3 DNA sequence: TGTGCCAGCAGCTTAGGTGGGGGGCCGAATGAGCAGTTCTTC. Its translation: CASSLGGGPNEQFF.

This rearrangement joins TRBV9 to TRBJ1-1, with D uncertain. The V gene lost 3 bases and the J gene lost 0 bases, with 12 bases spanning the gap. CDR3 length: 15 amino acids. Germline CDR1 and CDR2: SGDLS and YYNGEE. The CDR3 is CASSASGSVNTEAFF. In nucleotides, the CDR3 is TGTGCCAGCAGCGCGAGCGGCTCAGTGAACACTGAAGCTTTCTTT.